These T cell receptor beta chains were read from a single sample in a study of blood T cell repertoires in COVID-19. Measured with immunoSEQ multiplex PCR; TCRdb has only the in-frame clones, and not every one. The table records around 100,000 clones, approximately 89% of them present only once. Specimen: peripheral blood. These TCRs come from a woman in her twenties or thirties with acute or convalescent COVID-19. Each CDR3 is given with its conserved first and last residue. A D gene is named only where the DNA matches it firmly. Clone size appears in some rows only: once, few, many, or a class for an expanded clone.

j_call | clone_size | d_call | cdr3_length | v_call | cdr3_nt | cdr3_aa
TRBJ2-7 | NA | TRBD1 | 14 | TRBV9 | TGTGCCAGCAGCGTGACAGGGGAAACCTACGAGCAGTACTTC | CASSVTGETYEQYF
TRBJ2-7 | NA | NA | 15 | TRBV6-5 | TGTGCCAGCAGTTACAGTCAGGGTCTGTCCTACGAGCAGTACTTC | CASSYSQGLSYEQYF
TRBJ2-1 | NA | NA | 15 | TRBV14 | TGTGCCAGCAGCCAACTAGAGAACTCCGGGGGTGAGCAGTTCTTC | CASSQLENSGGEQFF
TRBJ1-6 | NA | NA | 15 | TRBV9 | TGTGCCAGCAGCCCGGGGGGGGCAGGGGACTCACCCCTCCACTTT | CASSPGGAGDSPLHF
TRBJ1-1 | NA | TRBD1 | 15 | TRBV7-3 | TGTGCCAGCAGCTCGGGACAGGGGAGGAACACTGAAGCTTTCTTT | CASSSGQGRNTEAFF
TRBJ2-1 | NA | TRBD2 | 16 | TRBV24-1 | TGTGCCACCAGTGACACCGGGGGGAGCTCCTACAATGAGCAGTTCTTC | CATSDTGGSSYNEQFF
TRBJ1-2 | few | NA | 14 | TRBV6-1 | TGTGCCAGCAGTGAAGTATGGCGGAGTGGCGGCTACACCTTC | CASSEVWRSGGYTF
TRBJ1-4 | NA | NA | 14 | TRBV28 | TGTGCCAGCAGGCCAGGGTTCTTAGATGAAAAACTGTTTTTT | CASRPGFLDEKLFF
TRBJ1-1 | NA | NA | 16 | TRBV3-1/TRBV3-2 | TGTGCCAGCAGGAAGGCAGGGTTTAGGATGAACACTGAAGCTTTCTTT | CASRKAGFRMNTEAFF
TRBJ2-1 | NA | NA | 16 | TRBV27 | TGTGCCAGCAGTTTCCACTCCGGGACTGCCTTCCATGAGCAGTTCTTC | CASSFHSGTAFHEQFF
TRBJ1-1 | NA | NA | 11 | TRBV2 | TGTGCCAGCAGTGAAACAGGTGAAGCTTTCTTT | CASSETGEAFF
TRBJ2-7 | NA | NA | 18 | TRBV7-5 | TGTGCCAGAACCCCCTTACTTTACAGGGACGAATTCGCCTACGAGCAGTACTTC | CARTPLLYRDEFAYEQYF
TRBJ2-2 | NA | NA | 14 | TRBV14 | TGTGCCAGCAGCCCCCGGGGTCCCCGAGGGGAGCTGTTTTTT | CASSPRGPRGELFF
TRBJ2-1 | NA | NA | 12 | TRBV4-1 | TGCGCCAGCACCACGGTCGGAGGTGAGCAGTTCTTC | CASTTVGGEQFF
TRBJ2-7 | NA | TRBD2 | 14 | TRBV28 | TGTGCCAGCAGTTTATCGGGGGGGACCTACGAGCAGTACTTC | CASSLSGGTYEQYF
TRBJ2-2 | NA | TRBD1 | 17 | TRBV9 | TGTGCCAGCAGCATCACACGACAGGGCTCGAACACCGGGGAGCTGTTTTTT | CASSITRQGSNTGELFF
TRBJ2-1 | NA | NA | 13 | TRBV5-6 | TGTGCCAGCAGCCCAGGGGCCGGGGATGAGCAGTTCTTC | CASSPGAGDEQFF
TRBJ2-1 | NA | NA | 15 | TRBV19 | TGTGCCAGTACCCCATCCTGGGGGGGCCGAAATGAGCAGTTCTTC | CASTPSWGGRNEQFF
TRBJ1-1 | NA | TRBD1 | 18 | TRBV3-1/TRBV3-2 | TGTGCCAGCAGCCGACCTCCGGGACAGGGAGGGTCATGGGCTGAAGCTTTCTTT | CASSRPPGQGGSWAEAFF
TRBJ1-6 | NA | NA | 15 | TRBV2 | TGTGCCAGCGGAACGGGTCTCCCGAGCGGCTCACCCCTCCACTTT | CASGTGLPSGSPLHF
TRBJ1-1 | NA | NA | 15 | TRBV5-4 | TGTGCCAGCAGCTTGGGTAGTCAGCGTAACACTGAAGCTTTCTTT | CASSLGSQRNTEAFF
TRBJ1-6 | NA | TRBD1 | 15 | TRBV6-5 | TGTGCCAGCAGTTGGACAGGGGAGGCTAATTCACCCCTCCACTTT | CASSWTGEANSPLHF
TRBJ2-1 | NA | NA | 13 | TRBV9 | TGTGCCAGCAGCGGTTTAGTTCACAATGAGCAGTTCTTC | CASSGLVHNEQFF
TRBJ1-2 | NA | NA | 15 | TRBV5-1 | TGCGCCAGCAGCTTTGAAGGACACCCCAGCTATGGCTACACCTTC | CASSFEGHPSYGYTF
TRBJ2-3 | NA | TRBD1 | 15 | TRBV5-1 | TGCGCCAGCAGCGACCACCGGACAGGGCAAGATACGCAGTATTTT | CASSDHRTGQDTQYF
TRBJ2-7 | NA | NA | 16 | TRBV7-9 | TGTGCCAGCAGCCAACCCAAGACAGGAGACTACTACGAGCAGTACTTC | CASSQPKTGDYYEQYF
TRBJ2-7 | NA | NA | 17 | TRBV5-1 | TGCGCCAGCAGCTCCGGGGGCTTCCGGGACTATGGAATGGAGCAGTACTTC | CASSSGGFRDYGMEQYF
TRBJ2-6 | NA | TRBD1 | 17 | TRBV18 | TGTGCCAGCTCACCAGGACAGGGGAGGTCTGGGGCCAACGTCCTGACTTTC | CASSPGQGRSGANVLTF
TRBJ1-5 | NA | NA | 13 | TRBV6-5 | TGTGCCAGCAGTCCCTATGAGGGACAGCCCCAGCATTTT | CASSPYEGQPQHF
TRBJ1-2 | NA | NA | 16 | TRBV5-1 | TGCGCCAGCAGCTTGGCCTCTTCGGACTTAAACTATGGCTACACCTTC | CASSLASSDLNYGYTF
TRBJ1-5 | NA | NA | 14 | TRBV6-5 | TGTGCCAGCAGTCCGGGAGGTAGCAATCAGCCCCAGCATTTT | CASSPGGSNQPQHF
TRBJ2-7 | NA | TRBD2 | 17 | TRBV19 | TGTGCCAGTAGTTTGGTAGCGGGGGCGGCCCACTACTACGAGCAGTACTTC | CASSLVAGAAHYYEQYF
TRBJ2-1 | NA | TRBD2 | 16 | TRBV11-1 | TGTGCCAGCAGCTCCGCCCCGCGGGGAGGGCACAATGAGCAGTTCTTC | CASSSAPRGGHNEQFF
TRBJ1-2 | NA | TRBD1 | 14 | TRBV5-6 | TGTGCCAGCAGCTTGGCGGACAGGGTAGATGGCTACACCTTC | CASSLADRVDGYTF
TRBJ2-7 | NA | NA | 17 | TRBV28 | TGTGCCAGCAGCCCCAGGGACTGGGGCCCCGGGGGCTACGAGCAGTACTTC | CASSPRDWGPGGYEQYF
TRBJ1-2 | NA | TRBD1 | 15 | TRBV6-5 | TGTGCCAGCAGTTACTCGGGGACAGGGGGCGATGGCTACACCTTC | CASSYSGTGGDGYTF
TRBJ2-2 | NA | TRBD1 | 16 | TRBV7-6 | TGTGCCAGCAGCTCCCGGACAGGGATGAACACCGGGGAGCTGTTTTTT | CASSSRTGMNTGELFF
TRBJ1-6 | NA | NA | 15 | TRBV28 | TGTGCCAGCAGCCTAGCGGGCGGACTGAATTCACCCCTCCACTTT | CASSLAGGLNSPLHF